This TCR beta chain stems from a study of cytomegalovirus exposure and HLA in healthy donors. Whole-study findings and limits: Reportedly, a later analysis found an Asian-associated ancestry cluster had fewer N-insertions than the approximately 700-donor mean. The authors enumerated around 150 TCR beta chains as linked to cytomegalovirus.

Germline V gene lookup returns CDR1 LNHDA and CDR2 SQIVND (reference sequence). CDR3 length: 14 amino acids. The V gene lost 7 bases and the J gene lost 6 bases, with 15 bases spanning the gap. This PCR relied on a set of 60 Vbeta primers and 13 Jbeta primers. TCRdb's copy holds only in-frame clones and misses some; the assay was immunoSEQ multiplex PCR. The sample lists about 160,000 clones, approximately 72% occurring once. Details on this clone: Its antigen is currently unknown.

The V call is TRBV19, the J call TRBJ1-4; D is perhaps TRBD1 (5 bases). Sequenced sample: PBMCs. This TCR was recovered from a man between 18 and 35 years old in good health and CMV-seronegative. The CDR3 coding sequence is TGTGCCAGTACCCAGGGCCGCGTTGATGAAAAACTGTTTTTT. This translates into CASTQGRVDEKLFF.